These 20 T cell receptor beta chains were all obtained from the same sample, sequenced in a study of blood T cell repertoires in COVID-19. Some clones are missing from TCRdb's copy, which holds only in-frame ones; the method was immunoSEQ multiplex PCR. The sample records under 500,000 clones, 70% to 90% being singletons. The sample comprised PBMCs or T cells enriched from blood (not recorded which). These receptors originate from a woman between 18 and 29 years old with acute COVID-19.

A few counts support this clone. The V call is TRBV19, the J call TRBJ2-7; 9 positions match TRBD2. Germline V gene sequence: CDR1 LNHDA, CDR2 SQIVND (reference sequence). The CDR3 spans 14 residues. After removal of 9 bases from V and 4 bases from J, the junction contained 10 bases not matched to a gene. The CDR3, as DNA: TGTGCCAGAATAGCGGGAGAAATTACGTACGAGCAGTACTTC. Residues: CARIAGEITYEQYF.

The chain carries TRBV6-5 and TRBJ2-5, with D uncertain. Germline lookup yields CDR1 MNHEY and CDR2 SVGAGI. With 5 bases removed from V and 5 bases from J, the gap between germline ends came to 6 bases. The CDR3 consists of 11 residues. The CDR3 reads CASSQKETQYF. DNA of the CDR3: TGTGCCAGCAGTCAGAAGGAGACCCAGTACTTC.

The V call is TRBV3-1 (or the pseudogene TRBV3-2), the J call TRBJ2-2; a weak D match, TRBD2 (5 bases). Per the germline V gene, CDR1 is LGHDT and CDR2 is YNNKEL (reference sequence). V lost 4 bases to trimming and J lost 5 bases, with 14 bases between them. This CDR3 is 15 amino acids long. The CDR3 is CASSLSSPGTGELFF. The CDR3 region has the DNA TGTGCCAGCAGCCTCTCCTCCCCGGGAACCGGGGAGCTGTTTTTT.

The chain links TRBV11-1 to TRBJ2-1; 9 bases align to TRBD1. V lost 3 bases to trimming and J lost 8 bases; unmatched junction nucleotides: 8. CDR1 and CDR2 (germline): SGHAT, FQDESV (reference sequence). CDR3 length: 15 residues. The CDR3 sequence is CASSFNRGRSDEQFF. In DNA form, the CDR3 reads TGTGCCAGCAGCTTCAACAGGGGGCGCAGCGATGAGCAGTTCTTC.

V usage is TRBV2 and J usage is TRBJ1-2; the match to TRBD1 covers 9 bases. The trim removed 6 bases at V and 4 bases at J, leaving 9 bases unmatched. This CDR3 has 15 amino acids. Germline V CDR1 and CDR2: SNHLY, FYNNEI. CDR3 sequence (DNA): TGTGCCAGCAGCGCGGACAGGGGCGGAATCTATGGCTACACCTTC. It yields the protein CASSADRGGIYGYTF. Supplemented by reference TRBV2 and TRBJ1-2, the full variable domain reads EPEVTQTPSHQVTQMGQEVILRCVPISNHLYFYWYRQILGQKVEFLVSFYNNEISEKSEIFDDQFSVERPDGSNFTLKIRSTKLEDSAMYFCASSADRGGIYGYTFGSGTRLTVV.

The genes are TRBV19 and TRBJ1-2, with D unresolved. CDR1 and CDR2 from the germline V gene are LNHDA and SQIVND (reference sequence). The V end lost 4 bases, the J end lost 0 bases, and 9 bases lay between the germline ends. The CDR3 spans 14 residues. The CDR3: CASSNQKTNYGYTF. The CDR3 nucleotides are TGTGCCAGTAGTAATCAAAAAACTAACTATGGCTACACCTTC.

The gene calls are TRBV27 and TRBJ2-7; 9 positions agree with TRBD1. V trimming: 6 bases; J trimming: 3 bases; junction bases outside the gene matches: 15. Germline lookup yields CDR1 MNHEY and CDR2 SMNVEV (reference sequence). CDR3 length equals 17 residues. The CDR3 nucleotides are TGTGCCAGCAGGACACAGAGACCGGGACAGGGTTACTACGAGCAGTACTTC. Translating gives CASRTQRPGQGYYEQYF.

Many counts were recorded for this clone. The J gene is TRBJ2-7, the V gene TRBV29-1; 9 bases line up with TRBD1. There are 14 residues in the CDR3. CDR1 and CDR2 from the germline V gene are SQVTM and ANQGSEA. The V segment lost 6 bases and the J segment 4 bases; nucleotides outside the gene matches: 10. Here the CDR3 reads CSVLDRGHTYEQYF. DNA for the CDR3: TGCAGCGTACTGGACAGGGGTCATACATACGAGCAGTACTTC.

In DNA, the CDR3 is TGTGCCAGCAGCTTAAACCGGGACAGGGGGCGGTCACCCCTCCACTTT. This sequence encodes CASSLNRDRGRSPLHF. J is TRBJ1-6 and V is TRBV5-5; 12 bases are a match to TRBD1. V lost 2 bases, J lost 10 bases, and 7 bases stayed unmatched. There are 16 residues in the CDR3. CDR1 is SGHKS, CDR2 YYEKEE, per germline (reference sequence).

The CDR3 sequence: CASSLSGDDTDTQYF. The CDR3 DNA sequence: TGTGCCAGCAGCTTGTCAGGGGATGACACAGATACGCAGTATTTT. J is TRBJ2-3 and V is TRBV7-9, with a tentative D call TRBD1 (6 bases). The V gene's germline CDR1 is SEHNR and CDR2 FQNEAQ (reference sequence). The CDR3 is 15 residues long. V was clipped by 3 bases and J by 2 bases, with 12 bases between them.

The rearrangement uses TRBV7-9 and TRBJ2-7; D is perhaps TRBD1 (5 bases). Trimming removed 5 bases from V and 0 bases from J, with 14 bases in between. This CDR3 region has 15 residues. Germline lookup yields CDR1 SEHNR and CDR2 FQNEAQ (reference sequence). Here the CDR3 DNA reads TGTGCCAGCAGCCCGTCGACAGCCCTCTCCTACGAGCAGTACTTC. This encodes CASSPSTALSYEQYF.

This chain links TRBV4-1 with TRBJ1-4, with 7 bases aligning to TRBD1. This CDR3 contains 15 residues. Germline CDR1 and CDR2: MGHRA and YSYEKL. V lost 2 bases and J lost 8; bases outside the gene matches: 8. This CDR3 is CASSQTTGRLEKLFF. The CDR3 coding sequence is TGCGCCAGCAGCCAAACGACAGGGCGACTAGAAAAACTGTTTTTT.

The table lists this clone with a few counts. The J gene is TRBJ1-1, the V gene TRBV2, with D perhaps TRBD1 (5 bases). CDR1 SNHLY and CDR2 FYNNEI come from the germline V gene. V lost 11 bases and J lost 1, with 20 bases in between. The CDR3 length is 15 residues. The CDR3 spells CAARRGSGRNTEAFF. In nucleotides, the CDR3 is TGTGCCGCTAGACGGGGGTCTGGGCGGAACACTGAAGCTTTCTTT.

The gene calls are TRBV19 and TRBJ2-1; D remains ambiguous. The germline V gene encodes CDR1 LNHDA and CDR2 SQIVND (reference sequence). V was cut by 5 bases and J by 6 bases, with 8 bases left in between. The CDR3 covers 12 residues. This chain's CDR3 is CASSPSLNEQFF. The DNA of the CDR3 is TGTGCCAGTAGTCCCTCTCTCAATGAGCAGTTCTTC.

The DNA of the CDR3 is TGTGCCAGCAGCGCAGACTATGGCTACACCTTC. Its protein is CASSADYGYTF. The chain links TRBV9 to TRBJ1-2; D ambiguous. Per germline, CDR1 SGDLS and CDR2 YYNGEE. The CDR3 loop spans 11 amino acids. Trimming removed 3 bases from V and 3 bases from J, with 3 bases in between. The whole variable domain, filled in from reference TRBV9 and TRBJ1-2, reads DSGVTQTPKHLITATGQRVTLRCSPRSGDLSVYWYQQSLDQGLQFLIQYYNGEERAKGNILERFSAQQFPDLHSELNLSSLELGDSALYFCASSADYGYTFGSGTRLTVV.

V usage is TRBV7-9 and J usage is TRBJ1-6; 8 nucleotides match TRBD1. Per the germline V gene, CDR1 is SEHNR and CDR2 is FQNEAQ (reference sequence). CDR3 length: 15 residues. Trimming at V came to 7 bases and at J to 8 bases, leaving 10 bases not matched to a gene. This CDR3 is CASTLGDRRDSPLHF. As DNA, the CDR3 is TGTGCCAGCACCCTCGGGGACAGGAGGGATTCACCCCTCCACTTT.

This chain joins TRBV5-4 and TRBJ2-2, with D possibly being TRBD1 (6 bases). Germline V gene data show CDR1 as SGHNT and CDR2 as YYREEE (reference sequence). V was clipped by 5 bases and J by 1 base, with 9 bases between them. The CDR3 totals 14 residues. CDR3 loop: CASRADRNTGELFF. The CDR3 coding sequence is TGTGCCAGCAGGGCGGACAGGAACACCGGGGAGCTGTTTTTT.

The J gene is TRBJ1-2, the V gene TRBV9; 8 nucleotides match TRBD1. This CDR3 has 15 amino acids. CDR1 SGDLS and CDR2 YYNGEE come from the germline V gene. The ends lost 4 bases at V and 2 bases at J; junction bases unmatched: 7. CDR3 protein: CASSPWGQVNYGYTF. The CDR3 bases are TGTGCCAGCAGCCCTTGGGGACAGGTCAACTATGGCTACACCTTC.

For this clone: This same CDR3 is encoded by further DNA sequences in the sample. The rearrangement uses TRBV27 and TRBJ2-7, with 8 nucleotides matching TRBD2. Germline V gene lookup returns CDR1 MNHEY and CDR2 SMNVEV (reference sequence). With V trimmed by 0 bases and J by 2 bases, 3 bases remained unmatched. CDR3 length equals 15 residues. CDR3 coding DNA: TGTGCCAGCAGTTTATCAAGCGGGGGAACCTACGAGCAGTACTTC. Its translation: CASSLSSGGTYEQYF.

The chain carries TRBV2 and TRBJ2-3; possibly TRBD1 for D (5 bases). The ends were cut back, 6 bases at V and 4 bases at J, with 17 bases in the middle. Germline V CDR1 and CDR2: SNHLY, FYNNEI. This CDR3 region has 15 residues. The CDR3, as DNA: TGTGCCAGCAGCCTCCAGGGCGGCGGAGCAGATACGCAGTATTTT. Residues: CASSLQGGGADTQYF.